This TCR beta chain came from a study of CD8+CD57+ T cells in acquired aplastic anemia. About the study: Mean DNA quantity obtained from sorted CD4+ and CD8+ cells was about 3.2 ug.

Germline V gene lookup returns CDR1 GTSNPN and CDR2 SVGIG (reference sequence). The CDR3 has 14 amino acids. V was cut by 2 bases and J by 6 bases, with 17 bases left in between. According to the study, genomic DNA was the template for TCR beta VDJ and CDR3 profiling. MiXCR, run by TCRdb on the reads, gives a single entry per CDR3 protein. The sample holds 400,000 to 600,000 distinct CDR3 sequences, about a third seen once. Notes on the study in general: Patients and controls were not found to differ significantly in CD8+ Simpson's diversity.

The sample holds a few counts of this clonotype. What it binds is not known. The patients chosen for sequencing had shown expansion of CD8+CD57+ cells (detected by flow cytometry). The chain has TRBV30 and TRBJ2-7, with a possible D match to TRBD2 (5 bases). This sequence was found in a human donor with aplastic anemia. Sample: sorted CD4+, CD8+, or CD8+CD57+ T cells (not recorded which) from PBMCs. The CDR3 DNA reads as TGTGCCTGGAGTCAGAGGGCAACCGGAGGCGAGCAGTACTTC. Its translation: CAWSQRATGGEQYF.